The present TCR beta chain was sequenced within a study of blood T cells in healthy people across ages. Overall study context: Capture by template switching was about one barcoded beta molecule per two T cells. General observations from the study: Measured against age, TCR beta diversity per million T cells decreased in a roughly linear manner.

CDR1 is SGHKS and CDR2 is YYEKEE in the germline V gene (reference sequence). The CDR3 consists of 14 residues. Trimming removed 2 bases at V and 0 bases at J, with 8 bases between. Together with a sample-barcoded 5' primer, a J-beta primer mix was included in a second PCR lasting roughly 6 to 12 cycles. Individual samples furnished no less than 3 million CDR3-containing paired-end reads apiece. TCRdb re-analysed the 5' RACE reads in MiXCR, keeping a single row per CDR3 protein. The data show hundreds of thousands of distinct CDR3 sequences, approximately 49% seen once. Points on this clonotype: The target antigen is unknown.

The chain has TRBV5-5 and TRBJ1-1; D remains unclear. This receptor was taken from a woman aged 55-70 years in good health. The specimen sequenced was blood. The CDR3 nucleotides are TGTGCCAGCAGCTTACAAGCAATGAACACTGAAGCTTTCTTT. Amino acids: CASSLQAMNTEAFF.